This T cell receptor (beta chain) is from a study of T cells in localized non-small cell lung cancer. Points from the study as a whole: Clonality of T cells reached its maximum in uninvolved adjacent lung, surpassing tumor. Investigators sequenced only a single tumor region, leaving heterogeneity possible.

CDR3 length equals 15 residues. V dropped 1 base and J dropped 1 base, with 10 bases sitting between them. From germline, CDR1 is KGHSH and CDR2 LQKENI. Of note for this clone: Its antigen is as yet unknown.

Measured with immunoSEQ multiplex PCR; TCRdb has only the in-frame clones, and not every one. The table has about 8,200 clones, around 60% seen once. The chain recombines TRBV18 with TRBJ2-5, with D possibly matching TRBD2 (6 bases). This sequence was found in a male donor aged 60 or over with stage I squamous cell lung carcinoma. Sample: lymph node tissue, taken before any cancer treatment. The CDR3 DNA reads TGTGCCAGCTCACCACAGTCGGGGGTCCAAGAGACCCAGTACTTC. This codes for CASSPQSGVQETQYF.